The entry below gives a single T cell receptor beta chain sequence along with its context. As yet, its antigen is unknown. The data were obtained in a study of regulatory T cells in long-lasting Graves disease. Notes on the study in general: Persistent patients shared more public clonotypes (under 3,000) than newly diagnosed patients (about 970). Only a small sample size was used, which may have cut accuracy. Preferential use of TRBV28, TRBJ1-2 and TRBJ2-5 was seen in persistent disease.

This CDR3 is built from 15 residues. V shed 1 base and J 5 bases; nucleotides not matched to a gene: 3. Looked up from germline, CDR1 is LGHNA and CDR2 is YNFKEQ. Investigators prepared the TCR beta libraries by applying iRepertoire HTBI primers and Arm-PCR of CDR3 regions. Using its own MiXCR run on the multiplex PCR reads, TCRdb lists one record per CDR3 protein. This sample has just over 600,000 distinct CDR3 sequences, with about 15% found just once. The time point here: newly diagnosed GD, antithyroid drugs for less than 3 months. The TCR library was prepared using RNA isolated from PBMCs. The data were also submitted as part of a second study, on T cells in Graves' hyperthyroidism and ophthalmopathy. According to that study: Graves' hyperthyroidism is called stable when ophthalmopathy does not progress within 18 months.

The receptor was isolated from a woman under 40 with Graves disease. The sequences come from peripheral blood mononuclear cells (PBMCs), collected at new diagnosis, from a patient treated with antithyroid drugs. The chain is built from TRBV4-2 and TRBJ2-1; 9 bases align to TRBD2. As DNA, the CDR3 is TGTGCCAGCAGCCAAGGCGGCGGGGGGGACAATGAGCAGTTCTTC. Protein sequence: CASSQGGGGDNEQFF.